Shown below are 31 T cell receptor beta chains from a single sample sequenced in a study of T cell responses to AZD1222 COVID-19 vaccine. Produced via immunoSEQ multiplex PCR; TCRdb's table is partial and in-frame only. The repertoire holds some 120,000 clones, with more than 80% as singletons. The specimen comprised peripheral blood, sampled on day 0 of AZD1222 vaccination. The receptors derive from an adult in good health.

The V and J genes are TRBV10-3 and TRBJ1-2; weak D call: TRBD1 (6 bases). The CDR3 covers 17 residues. The germline V gene has CDR1 ENHRY and CDR2 SYGVKD. Trimming left V 3 bases short and J 0 bases short, with 17 bases between. Here the CDR3 reads CAISDVTGGGANYGYTF. For the CDR3, the DNA is TGTGCCATCAGTGATGTGACCGGGGGGGGCGCTAACTATGGCTACACCTTC.

The chain links TRBV7-8 to TRBJ1-5, with D unresolved. Germline loops: CDR1 SGHVS, CDR2 FQNEAQ. V was pared by 3 bases and J by 6 bases, with 18 bases between. The CDR3 extends over 16 amino acids. The CDR3 is CASSLLGAVNVQPQHF. The DNA of the CDR3 is TGTGCCAGCAGCTTGTTAGGTGCAGTGAACGTTCAGCCCCAGCATTTT.

The chain carries TRBV18 and TRBJ2-2; 10 bases fit TRBD1. This CDR3 comprises 19 residues. From germline, CDR1 is KGHSH and CDR2 LQKENI. The J segment lost 0 bases and the V segment lost 4 bases, leaving 11 bases of the junction unmatched. The DNA for the CDR3 is TGTGCCAGCTCACTAGTCGGGACAGGGGCCCCCGCGAACACCGGGGAGCTGTTTTTT. Translated: CASSLVGTGAPANTGELFF.

The rearrangement joins TRBV6-1 to TRBJ1-5; D is unclear. CDR3 length: 14 amino acids. Germline-derived CDR1 and CDR2 are MNHNS and SASEGT. Trimming cost V 3 bases and J 4 bases, with 10 bases left between them. The CDR3 nucleotides are TGTGCCAGCAGTGAGACCGGTTCGAATCAGCCCCAGCATTTT. Amino acid sequence: CASSETGSNQPQHF.

The chain joins TRBV3-1 (or the pseudogene TRBV3-2) to TRBJ1-5, with no clear D. CDR3 length: 13 amino acids. Trimming stripped 4 bases from V and 5 bases from J, with 9 bases between. Germline values: CDR1 LGHDT, CDR2 YNNKEL (reference sequence). CDR3 sequence reads: CASSPGIDQPQHF. The CDR3 DNA is TGTGCCAGCAGCCCGGGGATCGATCAGCCCCAGCATTTT.

The chain employs TRBV25-1 and TRBJ1-2, with D perhaps TRBD1 (5 bases). This CDR3 is 14 amino acids long. The germline CDR1 and CDR2 sequences are MGHDK and SYGVNS. Trimming shortened V by 2 bases and J by 4 bases, and 11 bases separated the two germline ends. The chain's CDR3 is CASSEEWTFYGYTF. In nucleotides, the CDR3 is TGTGCCAGCAGTGAAGAGTGGACATTCTATGGCTACACCTTC.

The chain carries TRBV24-1 and TRBJ1-5; 9 positions match TRBD1. The CDR3 sequence is 15 residues long. Germline V lookup: CDR1 KGHDR, CDR2 SFDVKD. Trimming cost V 4 bases and J 6 bases; bases outside gene matches: 6. CDR3 nucleotide sequence: TGTGCCACCAGTGAATCTACAGGGGGCACTCAGCCCCAGCATTTT. It codes for CATSESTGGTQPQHF.

The chain has TRBV29-1 and TRBJ2-7; TRBD1 matches at 7 bases. This CDR3 has 16 residues. Germline V gene lookup returns CDR1 SQVTM and CDR2 ANQGSEA. After removal of 0 bases from V and 0 bases from J, the junction contained 8 bases not matched to a gene. CDR3 sequence (DNA): TGCAGCGTTGAAGATGGTGGACAGGCAAGCTCCTACGAGCAGTACTTC. Translated: CSVEDGGQASSYEQYF.

The chain links TRBV7-8 to TRBJ2-1, with 10 bases identical to TRBD1. J lost 8 bases, V lost 4 bases, and 14 bases had no gene match. Per the germline V gene, CDR1 is SGHVS and CDR2 is FQNEAQ. There are 17 residues in the CDR3. CDR3 sequence: CASSSGTGVVKIHEQFF. The CDR3 bases are TGTGCCAGCAGCTCCGGGACAGGGGTCGTAAAAATCCATGAGCAGTTCTTC.

J is TRBJ1-2 and V is TRBV7-9, with unresolved D. CDR3 length equals 11 residues. V lost 1 base, J lost 6 bases, and 3 bases lay in between. The germline CDR1 and CDR2 sequences are SEHNR and FQNEAQ (reference sequence). CDR3 sequence: CASSLDDGYTF. CDR3 in DNA: TGTGCCAGCAGCTTAGACGATGGCTACACCTTC.

This clone was recorded a few times. The chain has TRBV27 and TRBJ1-5; D gene uncertain. The CDR3 covers 16 residues. Trimming pared 2 bases from V and 0 bases from J, leaving 11 bases between. CDR1 and CDR2 (germline): MNHEY, SMNVEV (reference sequence). The CDR3 bases are TGTGCCAGCAGTTTACTCTTCGACGCTAGCAATCAGCCCCAGCATTTT. Translation gives CASSLLFDASNQPQHF.

The chain couples TRBV2 to TRBJ2-1; D remains unclear. Trimming left V 8 bases short and J 1 base short, with 15 bases between. In germline, CDR1 is SNHLY, CDR2 FYNNEI. CDR3 length: 15 amino acids. The chain's CDR3 is CASVSAPLSYNEQFF. CDR3 DNA sequence: TGTGCCAGCGTCTCTGCACCACTTTCCTACAATGAGCAGTTCTTC. Based on the CDR3 plus reference TRBV2 and TRBJ2-1, the full variable domain is EPEVTQTPSHQVTQMGQEVILRCVPISNHLYFYWYRQILGQKVEFLVSFYNNEISEKSEIFDDQFSVERPDGSNFTLKIRSTKLEDSAMYFCASVSAPLSYNEQFFGPGTRLTVL.

The chain carries TRBV19 and TRBJ1-5; 7 positions match TRBD1. Germline V gene sequence: CDR1 LNHDA, CDR2 SQIVND (reference sequence). The V gene end was trimmed by 3 bases and the J gene end by 6 bases; junction bases not matched to a gene: 8. The CDR3 is 15 residues long. Here the CDR3 reads CASSMILGGVQPQHF. The CDR3 region has the DNA TGTGCCAGTAGTATGATTTTAGGGGGCGTTCAGCCCCAGCATTTT.

The chain links TRBV7-3 to TRBJ2-1; D uncertain. The length of the CDR3 is 13 residues. Germline-derived CDR1 and CDR2 are SGHTA and FQGTGA. Trimming removed 4 bases from V and 7 bases from J, with 11 bases in between. The CDR3 protein is CASSSAPANEQFF. The DNA for the CDR3 is TGTGCCAGCAGCTCTGCTCCTGCGAATGAGCAGTTCTTC.

The rearrangement uses TRBV4-1 and TRBJ1-3; 11 bases agree with TRBD1. V dropped 0 bases and J dropped 6; count of bases not matched to a gene: 1. Germline loops: CDR1 MGHRA, CDR2 YSYEKL. The CDR3 covers 15 residues. CDR3 nucleotide sequence: TGCGCCAGCAGCCAAGATGGACAGGGGGCAAACACCATATATTTT. Translated: CASSQDGQGANTIYF.

The chain couples TRBV2 to TRBJ1-1, with D possibly being TRBD1 (6 bases). This CDR3 contains 14 residues. Per germline, CDR1 SNHLY and CDR2 FYNNEI. Deletions cut 10 bases from V and 2 bases from J, with 17 bases between. CDR3 in amino acids: CATRSWTVNTEAFF. CDR3 DNA: TGTGCCACCCGATCATGGACAGTTAACACTGAAGCTTTCTTT.

V usage is TRBV2 and J usage is TRBJ1-2, with no clear D. Trimming removed 8 bases at V and 0 bases at J, with 13 bases between. This CDR3 is built from 14 residues. Germline V gene lookup returns CDR1 SNHLY and CDR2 FYNNEI. CDR3 coding DNA: TGTGCCAGCGGACCCTATTCAGCTAACTATGGCTACACCTTC. Amino acid sequence: CASGPYSANYGYTF. Together with reference TRBV2 and TRBJ1-2, the CDR3 gives the full variable domain: EPEVTQTPSHQVTQMGQEVILRCVPISNHLYFYWYRQILGQKVEFLVSFYNNEISEKSEIFDDQFSVERPDGSNFTLKIRSTKLEDSAMYFCASGPYSANYGYTFGSGTRLTVV.

CDR3 in DNA: TGTGCCAGCAGCCCCTTCCAGCCAGATACGCAGTATTTT. Its protein is CASSPFQPDTQYF. This rearrangement joins TRBV5-8 to TRBJ2-3; D not resolved. The CDR3 length is 13 residues. Per the germline V gene, CDR1 is SGHTS and CDR2 is YDEGEE. Trimming cost V 4 bases and J 4 bases, with 10 bases left between them.

The chain carries TRBV28 and TRBJ2-7; D is uncertain. Deletions cut 2 bases from V and 2 bases from J, with 16 bases between. Germline CDR1 and CDR2: MDHEN and SYDVKM. CDR3 size: 16 residues. Written as DNA, the CDR3 is TGTGCCAGCAGTTTAAACATAAAGGGTGGGGCCTACGAGCAGTACTTC. Its translation: CASSLNIKGGAYEQYF. Together with reference TRBV28 and TRBJ2-7, the CDR3 gives the full variable domain: DVKVTQSSRYLVKRTGEKVFLECVQDMDHENMFWYRQDPGLGLRLIYFSYDVKMKEKGDIPEGYSVSREKKERFSLILESASTNQTSMYLCASSLNIKGGAYEQYFGPGTRLTVT.

The V call is TRBV7-3, the J call TRBJ1-2; D might be TRBD1 (6 bases). This CDR3 has 16 amino acids. Germline V gene lookup returns CDR1 SGHTA and CDR2 FQGTGA. The V end was cut by 5 bases, the J end by 3 bases, with 19 bases between. The CDR3 is CASSPQGTQDHYGYTF. As DNA, the CDR3 is TGTGCCAGCAGCCCGCAGGGGACACAGGACCACTATGGCTACACCTTC.

V is TRBV4-1 and J is TRBJ2-7; unclear D gene. The CDR3 has 14 amino acids. Between the trimmed V and J ends, which lost 1 base and 2 bases, there was a span of 9 bases. CDR1 and CDR2 from the germline V gene are MGHRA and YSYEKL. CDR3 residues: CASSQVSGPYEQYF. The CDR3 DNA sequence: TGCGCCAGCAGCCAAGTGTCTGGGCCCTACGAGCAGTACTTC.

The CDR3 nucleotides are TGCAGCGTTGATAGGACTACCTACAATGAGCAGTTCTTC. This sequence encodes CSVDRTTYNEQFF. This rearrangement joins TRBV29-1 to TRBJ2-1; D is possibly TRBD2 (6 bases). The V gene lost 3 bases and the J gene lost 2 bases, with 8 bases spanning the gap. This CDR3 comprises 13 residues. CDR1 is SQVTM, CDR2 ANQGSEA, per germline.

This chain uses TRBV6-2 or TRBV6-3 with TRBJ2-2; D is perhaps TRBD1 (5 bases). The germline CDR1 and CDR2 sequences are MNHEY and SVGEGT. V was cut by 6 bases and J by 9 bases, with 11 bases left in between. The CDR3 runs 12 residues. CDR3 sequence (DNA): TGTGCCAGCAGCCGACAGTTGCGGGAGCTGTTTTTT. It specifies CASSRQLRELFF.

This chain links TRBV28 with TRBJ2-7; D might be TRBD1 or TRBD2, each matching 6 bases. The germline CDR1 and CDR2 sequences are MDHEN and SYDVKM. The CDR3 runs to 16 residues. Between the trimmed V and J ends, which lost 2 bases and 0 bases, there was a span of 14 bases. As DNA, the CDR3 is TGTGCCAGCAGTTTAGAGGGGGGCAGGAGCTCCTACGAGCAGTACTTC. It codes for CASSLEGGRSSYEQYF.

J is TRBJ2-7 and V is TRBV11-2; D is possibly TRBD1 (6 bases). Germline V lookup: CDR1 SGHAT, CDR2 FQNNGV. Trimming took off 5 bases at V and 1 base at J, with 12 bases between the two ends. The CDR3 extends over 14 amino acids. The CDR3 spells CASSRVDRSYEQYF. The CDR3 nucleotides read TGTGCCAGCAGCCGGGTAGACAGGTCCTACGAGCAGTACTTC.

V is TRBV28 and J is TRBJ2-2; 9 bases are shared with TRBD1. From germline, CDR1 is MDHEN and CDR2 SYDVKM. V shed 4 bases and J 4 bases; nucleotides not matched to a gene: 10. CDR3 length: 17 amino acids. The CDR3 bases are TGTGCCAGCAGTTACCCATTCGGGACAGGGAGCACCGGGGAGCTGTTTTTT. This codes for CASSYPFGTGSTGELFF.

The chain links TRBV7-2 to TRBJ2-1, with 11 bases matching TRBD2. After removal of 4 bases from V and 1 base from J, the junction contained 3 bases not matched to a gene. The CDR3 contains 16 residues. Germline-derived CDR1 and CDR2 are SGHTA and FQGNSA. CDR3 amino acids: CASSSSGGHSYNEQFF. CDR3 bases: TGTGCCAGCAGCTCTAGCGGGGGGCATTCCTACAATGAGCAGTTCTTC.

This chain joins TRBV11-3 and TRBJ1-1, with 9 bases that match TRBD1. Germline CDR1 SGHNT, CDR2 YENEEA. V lost 4 bases, J lost 11 bases, and 5 bases stayed unmatched. The length of the CDR3 is 12 residues. The chain's CDR3 is CASSWGGTGAFF. Here the CDR3 DNA reads TGTGCCAGCAGCTGGGGAGGGACAGGGGCTTTCTTT.

Comment on this clone: At one boundary the junction diverges from the germline segment, which might be a read error. V is TRBV19 and J is TRBJ2-5, with a weak D call TRBD2 (6 bases). The V gene's germline CDR1 is LNHDA and CDR2 SQIVND (reference sequence). This CDR3 spans 15 amino acids. The CDR3 bases are TGTGCCAGTAGTCTGTGGGGGACGACGGGAGAGATCCAGTACTTC. Translation gives CASSLWGTTGEIQYF.

The CDR3 reads CASSLSGYSYEQYF. The CDR3 DNA sequence: TGTGCCAGCAGTTTATCGGGATACTCCTACGAGCAGTACTTC. The gene calls are TRBV27 and TRBJ2-7; D is uncertain. CDR1 is MNHEY and CDR2 is SMNVEV in the germline V gene (reference sequence). CDR3 length: 14 amino acids. Trimming left V 0 bases short and J 0 bases short, with 6 bases between.

The genes are TRBV5-1 and TRBJ2-7; TRBD2 might be the D (5 bases). The CDR3 length is 12 residues. The V and J ends lost 2 bases and 7 bases respectively, with 10 bases between them. Germline loops: CDR1 SGHRS, CDR2 YFSETQ. The CDR3 spells CASSFSGFEQYF. CDR3 DNA: TGCGCCAGCAGCTTCTCGGGATTTGAGCAGTACTTC. Full variable domain (rest looked up from reference TRBV5-1 and TRBJ2-7): KAGVTQTPRYLIKTRGQQVTLSCSPISGHRSVSWYQQTPGQGLQFLFEYFSETQRNKGNFPGRFSGRQFSNSRSEMNVSTLELGDSALYLCASSFSGFEQYFGPGTRLTVT.